This TCR beta chain was documented in a study of T cells in Graves' hyperthyroidism and ophthalmopathy. In the case of this clonotype: A much larger clone differs from this one at a single base, so this may be a read error.

Regions amplified from RNA transcripts were the TCR beta CDR3 regions. TCR CDR3 underwent first-round RT-PCR with the HTBI primer set. TCRdb redid the calling of the multiplex PCR reads with MiXCR, one entry per CDR3 protein. The data show about 560,000 distinct CDR3 sequences, about 15% seen once. What was sequenced was blood. This clonotype was sampled from a woman in her twenties or thirties with Graves' hyperthyroidism.

The CDR3 loop reads CASSQRTGGFYEQYF. CDR3 coding DNA: TGCGCCAGCAGCCAGCGGACAGGGGGCTTCTACGAGCAGTACTTC. The V call is TRBV4-1, the J call TRBJ2-7; TRBD1 aligns across 11 bases. Germline assignment: CDR1 MGHRA and CDR2 YSYEKL. The CDR3 has 15 amino acids. V was pared by 3 bases and J by 3 bases, with 4 bases of the junction left unmatched.